The clone carrying this T cell receptor (beta chain) was counted between two and nine times. The CDR3 length is 12 residues. The ends were cut back, 1 base at V and 14 bases at J, with 9 bases in the middle. Germline V CDR1 and CDR2: LGHNA, YSLEER. These data are taken from a study of blood T cell repertoires in COVID-19. The overall study: Sample material is recorded as cDNA or gDNA derived from T cells, B-cell-depleted T cells, or PBMCs.

Clones were read by immunoSEQ multiplex PCR, and TCRdb kept only the in-frame ones, dropping some. The sample carries under 150,000 clones, roughly 84% recorded once. This sequence originates from a woman in her seventies who had recovered from COVID-19. The sample comprised peripheral blood. The rearrangement joins TRBV4-3 to TRBJ1-6, with unresolved D. The CDR3 nucleotides are TGCGCCAGCAGCCAAGGTTGGAGGACCCTCCACTTT. Amino acids: CASSQGWRTLHF.